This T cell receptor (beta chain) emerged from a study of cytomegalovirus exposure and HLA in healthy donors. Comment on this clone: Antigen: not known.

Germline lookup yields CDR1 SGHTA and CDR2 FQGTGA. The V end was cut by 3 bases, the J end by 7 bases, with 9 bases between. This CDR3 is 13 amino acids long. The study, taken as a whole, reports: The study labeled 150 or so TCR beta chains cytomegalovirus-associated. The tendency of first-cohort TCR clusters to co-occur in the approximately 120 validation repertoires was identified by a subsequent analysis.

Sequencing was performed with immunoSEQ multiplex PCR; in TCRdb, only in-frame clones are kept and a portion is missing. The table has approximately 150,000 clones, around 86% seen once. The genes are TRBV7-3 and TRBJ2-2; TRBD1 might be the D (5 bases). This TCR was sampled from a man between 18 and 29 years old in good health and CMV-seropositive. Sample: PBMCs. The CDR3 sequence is CASSFAQGGELFF. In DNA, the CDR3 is TGTGCCAGCAGCTTTGCGCAGGGCGGGGAGCTGTTTTTT.